Listed below are T cell receptor beta chains from one sample, sequenced in a study of cytomegalovirus exposure and HLA in healthy donors. Some clones are missing from TCRdb's copy, which holds only in-frame ones; the method was immunoSEQ multiplex PCR. The sample yields 110,000 to 150,000 clones, 70% to 85% seen once. What was sequenced was PBMCs. Source of these receptors: a woman aged 60-70 years in good health and CMV-seropositive. Each CDR3 is given with its conserved first and last residue. Fields, in order: J gene, V gene, clone size, D gene, CDR3 DNA, CDR3 protein. A D gene is named only where the DNA matches it firmly. Clone sizes are given selectively: once, few, many, or a class where the clone is expanded.

j_gene: TRBJ2-3
v_gene: TRBV6-4
abundance: NA
d_gene: TRBD2
CDR3nt: TGTGCCAGCAGTGATGGGGAGGGAGGAACAGATACGCAGTATTTT
CDR3aa: CASSDGEGGTDTQYF

j_gene: TRBJ2-3
v_gene: TRBV4-3
abundance: NA
d_gene: NA
CDR3nt: TGCGCCAGCAGCCAAGAGGCGGTGCCCACAGATACGCAGTATTTT
CDR3aa: CASSQEAVPTDTQYF

j_gene: TRBJ2-2
v_gene: TRBV25-1
abundance: NA
d_gene: NA
CDR3nt: TGTGCCAGTCGGCCGGGACATACGAACACCGGGGAGCTGTTTTTT
CDR3aa: CASRPGHTNTGELFF

j_gene: TRBJ2-3
v_gene: TRBV6-5
abundance: NA
d_gene: NA
CDR3nt: TGTGCCAGCAGTTACTCTCGGGGTACAGATACGCAGTATTTT
CDR3aa: CASSYSRGTDTQYF

j_gene: TRBJ2-3
v_gene: TRBV27
abundance: NA
d_gene: TRBD1
CDR3nt: TGTGCCAGCAGCCTTAGACGGAAACAGGGGGATACGCAGTATTTT
CDR3aa: CASSLRRKQGDTQYF

j_gene: TRBJ2-3
v_gene: TRBV5-1
abundance: NA
d_gene: TRBD1
CDR3nt: TGCGCCAGCAGCGTGGGGACAGGGCAATATGACGATACGCAGTATTTT
CDR3aa: CASSVGTGQYDDTQYF

j_gene: TRBJ2-1
v_gene: TRBV27
abundance: once
d_gene: TRBD2
CDR3nt: TGTGCCAGCAGTTCGCCAACGGGACTAGCGGGGTACAATGAGCAGTTCTTC
CDR3aa: CASSSPTGLAGYNEQFF

j_gene: TRBJ1-1
v_gene: TRBV2
abundance: NA
d_gene: TRBD1
CDR3nt: TGTGCCAGCAGAGCCGACAGGGGCACTGAAGCTTTCTTT
CDR3aa: CASRADRGTEAFF

j_gene: TRBJ2-7
v_gene: TRBV5-1
abundance: NA
d_gene: TRBD1
CDR3nt: TGCGCCAGCAGCCTCCGGGACAGGGTGGGAGAGCAGTACTTC
CDR3aa: CASSLRDRVGEQYF

j_gene: TRBJ1-1
v_gene: TRBV4-1
abundance: NA
d_gene: NA
CDR3nt: TGCGCCAGCAGCCAAGACAGGGAGGGCACTGAAGCTTTCTTT
CDR3aa: CASSQDREGTEAFF

j_gene: TRBJ2-3
v_gene: TRBV7-9
abundance: NA
d_gene: NA
CDR3nt: TGTGCCAGCAGCCGGGTCGGGGCAGATACGCAGTATTTT
CDR3aa: CASSRVGADTQYF

j_gene: TRBJ2-7
v_gene: TRBV7-6
abundance: once
d_gene: TRBD2
CDR3nt: TGTGCCAGCAGCCATAAGCGGGAGGGCGGCTACGAGCAGTACTTC
CDR3aa: CASSHKREGGYEQYF

j_gene: TRBJ2-5
v_gene: TRBV10-3
abundance: NA
d_gene: TRBD1
CDR3nt: TGTGCCATCAGTGAACGAGACAGGGGGCAGGAAGGGACCCAGTACTTC
CDR3aa: CAISERDRGQEGTQYF

j_gene: TRBJ1-5
v_gene: TRBV6-5
abundance: NA
d_gene: TRBD1
CDR3nt: TGTGCCAGCAGCCCCGGGACAGTTAATCAGCCCCAGCATTTT
CDR3aa: CASSPGTVNQPQHF